Following are 17 T cell receptor beta chains from one sample sequenced in a study of blood T cell repertoires in COVID-19. Method: immunoSEQ multiplex PCR; TCRdb's copy keeps in-frame clones and lacks some. The sample yields about 320,000 clones, around 84% seen once. The sample taken for sequencing was PBMCs or T cells enriched from blood (not recorded which). All receptors come from a woman aged 18-29 years who had recovered from COVID-19.

This chain uses TRBV28 with TRBJ2-1; D possibly corresponds to TRBD2 (6 bases). CDR1 is MDHEN and CDR2 is SYDVKM in the germline V gene. This CDR3 is 13 amino acids long. With 6 bases removed from V and 5 bases from J, the gap between germline ends came to 11 bases. CDR3: CASSFSGHNEQFF. CDR3 nucleotides: TGTGCCAGCAGCTTTAGCGGACACAATGAGCAGTTCTTC.

The J gene is TRBJ2-1, the V gene TRBV29-1; 8 bases map to TRBD2. Looked up from germline, CDR1 is SQVTM and CDR2 is ANQGSEA. The CDR3 is 14 amino acids. V shed 7 bases, J shed 5 bases, and the junction held 10 bases outside the gene matches. In nucleotides, the CDR3 is TGCAGCGCTTCTCCGGGACTAGAAAACAATGAGCAGTTCTTC. Its protein product is CSASPGLENNEQFF.

The genes are TRBV2 and TRBJ1-4; 8 nucleotides line up with TRBD1. With 4 bases clipped from V and 5 bases from J, the junction kept 6 bases outside the gene matches. The CDR3 has 15 amino acids. Germline V gene lookup returns CDR1 SNHLY and CDR2 FYNNEI. The CDR3 bases are TGTGCCAGCAGTGCCCGGACAGGGATCAATGAAAAACTGTTTTTT. It specifies CASSARTGINEKLFF.

The rearrangement uses TRBV5-6 and TRBJ1-2; TRBD1 matches 11 bases. V was pared by 0 bases and J by 5 bases, with 3 bases of the junction left unmatched. Germline CDR1 is SGHDT and CDR2 is YYEEEE. This CDR3 is 15 amino acids long. This CDR3 is CASSLGGQGAYGYTF. DNA of the CDR3: TGTGCCAGCAGCTTGGGAGGACAGGGGGCGTATGGCTACACCTTC.

This chain uses TRBV5-1 with TRBJ1-5; D is unresolved. Germline CDR1 reads SGHRS; CDR2 reads YFSETQ. The CDR3 is 14 amino acids. V lost 0 bases to trimming and J lost 2 bases, with 6 bases between them. CDR3 sequence: CASSLGGGNQPQHF. The CDR3, as DNA: TGCGCCAGCAGCTTGGGGGGAGGCAATCAGCCCCAGCATTTT.

This clone showed up just once. J is TRBJ2-3 and V is TRBV10-2, with TRBD2 identical over 12 bases. Trimming took 6 bases from V and 2 from J; bases not matched to a gene: 3. This CDR3 has 15 amino acids. Germline-derived CDR1 and CDR2 are WSHSY and SAAADI. The CDR3 is CASRSSGGATDTQYF. The CDR3 coding sequence is TGCGCCAGCAGATCTAGCGGGGGGGCCACAGATACGCAGTATTTT.

The chain recombines TRBV6-5 with TRBJ2-7, with TRBD1 matching over 7 bases. The CDR3 extends over 15 amino acids. Germline V gene lookup returns CDR1 MNHEY and CDR2 SVGAGI. J gave up 0 bases and V 5 bases, and 7 bases lay outside the gene matches. Here the CDR3 reads CASSTQGKGSYEQYF. The CDR3 DNA sequence: TGTGCCAGCAGTACACAGGGGAAAGGCTCCTACGAGCAGTACTTC.

The chain is built from TRBV18 and TRBJ1-6, with D possibly matching TRBD1 (5 bases). This CDR3 comprises 15 residues. Germline assignment: CDR1 KGHSH and CDR2 LQKENI. V was clipped by 4 bases and J by 7 bases, with 14 bases between them. The CDR3 nucleotides are TGTGCCAGCTCACGACTGGACGGGGGGAATTCACCCCTCCACTTT. The encoded protein is CASSRLDGGNSPLHF.

The chain combines TRBV7-9 with TRBJ1-4; D not resolved. CDR3 length: 14 amino acids. Trimming cost V 4 bases and J 3 bases, with 9 bases left between them. Germline CDR1 SEHNR, CDR2 FQNEAQ (reference sequence). As DNA, the CDR3 is TGTGCCAGCAGCTCAGCGGCAGCTAATGAAAAACTGTTTTTT. This encodes CASSSAAANEKLFF. Complete variable domain (other parts from reference TRBV7-9 and TRBJ1-4): DTGVSQNPRHKITKRGQNVTFRCDPISEHNRLYWYRQTLGQGPEFLTYFQNEAQLEKSRLLSDRFSAERPKGSFSTLEIQRTEQGDSAMYLCASSSAAANEKLFFGSGTQLSVL.

The chain joins TRBV6-5 to TRBJ2-1, with D maybe TRBD1 (6 bases). Germline V gene data show CDR1 as MNHEY and CDR2 as SVGAGI. This CDR3 spans 14 amino acids. V was shortened by 7 bases and J by 0 bases, with 10 bases between the two germline ends. The CDR3 nucleotides are TGTGCCAGCAATACAGGGACCTCCTACAATGAGCAGTTCTTC. This translates into CASNTGTSYNEQFF.

The chain links TRBV18 to TRBJ1-2, with 7 bases that match TRBD1. Germline lookup yields CDR1 KGHSH and CDR2 LQKENI. The CDR3 length is 15 residues. Unmatched junction bases numbered 6, after V lost 5 bases and J lost 0 bases. The CDR3 bases are TGTGCCAGCTCAGAGGGACAGCTCGCTAACTATGGCTACACCTTC. Translating it yields CASSEGQLANYGYTF.

The table lists this clone with a few counts. This chain links TRBV2 with TRBJ1-6, with 7 bases identical to TRBD1. This CDR3 comprises 15 residues. Germline trimming cut 6 bases from V and 8 bases from J; bases unmatched to any gene: 10. Germline CDR1 is SNHLY and CDR2 is FYNNEI. CDR3 residues: CASSDQGGRDSPLHF. DNA for the CDR3: TGTGCCAGCAGCGACCAAGGGGGCCGGGATTCACCCCTCCACTTT.

In its sample, this clone was seen a few times. This sequence joins TRBV30 and TRBJ2-2; D not certain. The V and J ends lost 0 bases and 1 base respectively, with 12 bases between them. The germline CDR1 and CDR2 sequences are GTSNPN and SVGIG (reference sequence). The CDR3 sequence is 16 residues long. CDR3 nucleotide sequence: TGTGCCTGGAGTGTACTATCCCCCCTGAACACCGGGGAGCTGTTTTTT. Protein: CAWSVLSPLNTGELFF.

The rearrangement joins TRBV28 to TRBJ2-2; D not resolved. The CDR3 runs 13 residues. V was trimmed by 3 bases and J by 8 bases, leaving 10 bases between them. CDR1 is MDHEN and CDR2 is SYDVKM in the germline V gene. The CDR3 here is CASSFYSVGELFF. The CDR3 DNA is TGTGCCAGCAGTTTTTATTCTGTGGGGGAGCTGTTTTTT. The whole variable domain, filled in from reference TRBV28 and TRBJ2-2, reads DVKVTQSSRYLVKRTGEKVFLECVQDMDHENMFWYRQDPGLGLRLIYFSYDVKMKEKGDIPEGYSVSREKKERFSLILESASTNQTSMYLCASSFYSVGELFFGEGSRLTVL.

The chain is built from TRBV11-2 and TRBJ2-3, with 10 bases aligning to TRBD2. J gave up 8 bases and V 5 bases, and 10 bases lay outside the gene matches. The germline gives CDR1 SGHAT, CDR2 FQNNGV. This CDR3 has 15 residues. In DNA form, the CDR3 reads TGTGCCAGCAGCCTGGGCAGCGGGGGGGCAAGTACGCAGTATTTT. It yields the protein CASSLGSGGASTQYF.

This chain uses TRBV11-2 with TRBJ2-3; 12 bases match TRBD2. CDR3 length: 16 amino acids. Germline V gives CDR1 SGHAT, CDR2 FQNNGV. The V gene end was trimmed by 5 bases and the J gene end by 2 bases; junction bases not matched to a gene: 5. The CDR3 coding sequence is TGTGCCAGCAGCAAACTAGCGGGGGGCAACACAGATACGCAGTATTTT. Translated: CASSKLAGGNTDTQYF.

This chain joins TRBV10-3 and TRBJ1-2; 10 positions match TRBD1. The V and J ends lost 5 bases and 5 bases, in that order; junction bases with no gene match: 5. Germline CDR1 ENHRY, CDR2 SYGVKD. This CDR3 spans 14 amino acids. The DNA of the CDR3 is TGTGCCATCAGTTCCGGGACAGGGGAATATGGCTACACCTTC. Translated, it gives CAISSGTGEYGYTF.